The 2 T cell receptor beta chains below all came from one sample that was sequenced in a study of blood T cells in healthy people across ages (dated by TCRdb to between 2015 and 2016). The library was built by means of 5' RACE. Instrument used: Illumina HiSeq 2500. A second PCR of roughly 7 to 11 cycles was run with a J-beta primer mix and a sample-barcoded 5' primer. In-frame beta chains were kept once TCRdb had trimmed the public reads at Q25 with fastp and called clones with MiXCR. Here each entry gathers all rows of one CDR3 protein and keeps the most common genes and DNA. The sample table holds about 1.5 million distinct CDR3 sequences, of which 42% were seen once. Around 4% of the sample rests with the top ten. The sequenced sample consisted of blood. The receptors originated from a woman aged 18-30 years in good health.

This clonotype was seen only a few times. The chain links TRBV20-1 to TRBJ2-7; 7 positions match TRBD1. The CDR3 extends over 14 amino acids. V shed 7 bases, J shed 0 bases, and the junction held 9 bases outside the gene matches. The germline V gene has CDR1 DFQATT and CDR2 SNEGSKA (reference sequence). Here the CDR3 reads CSVMGQIYSYEQYF. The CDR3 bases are TGCAGTGTCATGGGACAGATTTACTCCTACGAGCAGTACTTC.

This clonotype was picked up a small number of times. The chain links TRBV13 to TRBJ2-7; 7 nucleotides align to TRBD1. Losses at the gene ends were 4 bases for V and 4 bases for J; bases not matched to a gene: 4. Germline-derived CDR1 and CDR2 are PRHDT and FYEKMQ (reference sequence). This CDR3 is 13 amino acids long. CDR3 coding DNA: TGTGCCAGCAGCTCCCCAGGGGGATACGAGCAGTACTTC. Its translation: CASSSPGGYEQYF.